The 14 T cell receptor beta chains reported below all come from one sample, sequenced in a study of T cell repertoires in cytomegalovirus infection. TCRdb passed the reads through MiXCR, listing each CDR3 protein once. Counted here are roughly 500,000 distinct CDR3 sequences, 16% occurring once; the ten biggest clones make up roughly a quarter. Sequencing input: CD8+ T cells from PBMCs. The receptors derive from a human donor in good health (CMV status not recorded). Some clones in this sample may be carry-over from other donors' samples.

Many counts were recorded for this clonotype. This chain's CDR3 is CASSLGGDSTDTQYF. DNA of the CDR3: TGTGCCAGCAGCCTGGGGGGAGACAGCACAGATACGCAGTATTTT. This rearrangement joins TRBV6-1 to TRBJ2-3, with a possible D match to TRBD2 (6 bases). V was shortened by 6 bases and J by 0 bases, with 13 bases between the two germline ends. Looked up from germline, CDR1 is MNHNS and CDR2 is SASEGT. The CDR3 consists of 15 residues.

This clonotype was observed a few times. In DNA, the CDR3 is TGTGCCAGCCAGGTATGGGGGGAGGGCATCAATGAGCAGTTCTTC. It specifies CASQVWGEGINEQFF. The V call is TRBV7-8, the J call TRBJ2-1; 7 bases align to TRBD2. The V and J ends lost 8 bases and 6 bases, in that order; junction bases with no gene match: 13. The CDR3 totals 15 residues. The germline V gene encodes CDR1 SGHVS and CDR2 FQNEAQ.

CDR3 nucleotide sequence: TGTGCCAGCAGCGCTTACGGGGGTTTCCAAGAGACCCAGTACTTC. It encodes CASSAYGGFQETQYF. The chain joins TRBV9 to TRBJ2-5; D may be TRBD2 (6 bases). The germline gives CDR1 SGDLS, CDR2 YYNGEE. Trimming took off 3 bases at V and 1 base at J, with 13 bases between the two ends. This CDR3 is built from 15 residues.

This clonotype was counted a few times. The chain employs TRBV27 and TRBJ2-3, with 14 bases that match TRBD2. This CDR3 comprises 16 residues. Trimming removed 5 bases from V and 4 bases from J; junction bases left unmatched: 5. Germline V gene sequence: CDR1 MNHEY, CDR2 SMNVEV (reference sequence). CDR3 loop: CASSPGTSGSADTQYF. The CDR3, as DNA: TGTGCCAGCAGTCCGGGGACTAGCGGGAGCGCAGATACGCAGTATTTT.

This clonotype was detected many times. The chain uses TRBV11-1 and TRBJ2-7; possible D gene TRBD1, 6 bases. V lost 5 bases and J 7 bases, leaving 15 bases between the germline ends. The CDR3 has 13 residues. The germline CDR1 and CDR2 sequences are SGHAT and FQDESV (reference sequence). Written as DNA, the CDR3 is TGTGCCAGCAGCCCTCGGACAGCTCGAGAGCAGTACTTC. Amino acid sequence: CASSPRTAREQYF.

The J gene is TRBJ1-3, the V gene TRBV11-2, with TRBD1 identical over 11 bases. The CDR3 has 13 amino acids. Germline lookup yields CDR1 SGHAT and CDR2 FQNNGV. The ends lost 7 bases at V and 8 bases at J; junction bases unmatched: 4. The CDR3 DNA reads TGTGCCAGCACCGGGACAGGGGGGGACACCATATATTTT. Its translation is CASTGTGGDTIYF.

This chain connects TRBV29-1 to TRBJ1-2; 8 positions agree with TRBD1. This CDR3 contains 14 residues. Germline assignment: CDR1 SQVTM and CDR2 ANQGSEA. V trimming: 7 bases; J trimming: 4 bases; junction bases outside the gene matches: 11. CDR3 sequence (DNA): TGCAGCGCGGAAACGGGACAGGCTCTCTATGGCTACACCTTC. Translated: CSAETGQALYGYTF. Based on the CDR3 plus reference TRBV29-1 and TRBJ1-2, the full variable domain is SAVISQKPSRDICQRGTSLTIQCQVDSQVTMMFWYRQQPGQSLTLIATANQGSEATYESGFVIDKFPISRPNLTFSTLTVSNMSPEDSSIYLCSAETGQALYGYTFGSGTRLTVV.

The gene calls are TRBV29-1 and TRBJ2-7; TRBD1 might be the D (5 bases). CDR1 is SQVTM, CDR2 ANQGSEA, per germline. The CDR3 consists of 11 residues. Between the trimmed V and J ends, which lost 4 bases and 1 base, there was a span of 5 bases. The CDR3 region has the DNA TGCAGCGTTGGACAGTCCTACGAGCAGTACTTC. Its protein is CSVGQSYEQYF.

This clonotype was found a few times. V usage is TRBV10-3 and J usage is TRBJ1-3, with no clear D. Trimming stripped 4 bases from V and 0 bases from J, with 7 bases between. The CDR3 runs to 14 residues. The germline V gene encodes CDR1 ENHRY and CDR2 SYGVKD. CDR3 nucleotide sequence: TGTGCCATCAGTGTCGCCAGCTCTGGAAACACCATATATTTT. As protein: CAISVASSGNTIYF.

The J gene is TRBJ1-6, the V gene TRBV7-9; 9 nucleotides align to TRBD1. V trimming: 5 bases; J trimming: 5 bases; junction bases outside the gene matches: 7. Per the germline V gene, CDR1 is SEHNR and CDR2 is FQNEAQ (reference sequence). This CDR3 comprises 16 residues. CDR3 region: CASSRTGQGHNSPLHF. The CDR3 nucleotides are TGTGCCAGCAGCCGTACCGGACAGGGGCATAATTCACCCCTCCACTTT.

The chain has TRBV4-1 and TRBJ2-5; TRBD1 agrees at 9 bases. After removal of 5 bases from V and 3 bases from J, the junction contained 4 bases not matched to a gene. This CDR3 is built from 14 residues. Germline values: CDR1 MGHRA, CDR2 YSYEKL. CDR3 DNA: TGCGCCAGCAGCAGAGGACAGGGGAAAGAGACCCAGTACTTC. Protein: CASSRGQGKETQYF.

The chain joins TRBV4-1 to TRBJ1-1, with 7 positions matching TRBD1. The germline V gene encodes CDR1 MGHRA and CDR2 YSYEKL. The J segment lost 7 bases and the V segment lost 8 bases, leaving 7 bases of the junction unmatched. The CDR3 totals 12 residues. The CDR3 here is CASSPRGDEAFF. In nucleotides, the CDR3 is TGCGCCAGCTCCCCCAGGGGGGATGAAGCTTTCTTT.

This clonotype was observed many times. The chain has TRBV11-2 and TRBJ1-2, with no clear D. This CDR3 region has 15 residues. Per germline, CDR1 SGHAT and CDR2 FQNNGV. Deletions cut 3 bases from V and 4 bases from J, with 15 bases between. CDR3 coding DNA: TGTGCCAGCAGCTTTAATGTCCGGGATATCTATGGCTACACCTTC. As protein: CASSFNVRDIYGYTF.

This clonotype has ten or more counts. This sequence joins TRBV4-1 and TRBJ1-1; D is possibly TRBD1 (5 bases). The germline gives CDR1 MGHRA, CDR2 YSYEKL. Trimming shortened V by 6 bases and J by 1 base, and 18 bases separated the two germline ends. CDR3 length: 16 amino acids. This chain's CDR3 is CASREQIRDPNTEAFF. DNA for the CDR3: TGCGCCAGCAGAGAACAGATCAGGGACCCGAACACTGAAGCTTTCTTT.